The source of this T cell receptor (beta chain) is a study of cytomegalovirus exposure and HLA in healthy donors. Trimming stripped 6 bases from V and 1 base from J, with 12 bases between. The CDR3 runs 15 residues. CDR1 KGHSH and CDR2 LQKENI come from the germline V gene. The primer mix had 60 Vbeta and 13 Jbeta primers. TCRdb's copy holds only in-frame clones and misses some; the assay was immunoSEQ multiplex PCR. The repertoire holds about 160,000 clones, with roughly 77% as singletons. This clone was seen a few times. There were likely unrecorded immune exposures, though donors were nominally healthy when sampled.

The chain uses TRBV18 and TRBJ1-4; D ambiguous. The receptor comes from a woman aged 45-65 years in good health and CMV-seropositive. Material: PBMCs. The CDR3 nucleotides read TGTGCCAGCTCCCCCAACAGCAAAACTAATGAAAAACTGTTTTTT. This gives the protein CASSPNSKTNEKLFF.